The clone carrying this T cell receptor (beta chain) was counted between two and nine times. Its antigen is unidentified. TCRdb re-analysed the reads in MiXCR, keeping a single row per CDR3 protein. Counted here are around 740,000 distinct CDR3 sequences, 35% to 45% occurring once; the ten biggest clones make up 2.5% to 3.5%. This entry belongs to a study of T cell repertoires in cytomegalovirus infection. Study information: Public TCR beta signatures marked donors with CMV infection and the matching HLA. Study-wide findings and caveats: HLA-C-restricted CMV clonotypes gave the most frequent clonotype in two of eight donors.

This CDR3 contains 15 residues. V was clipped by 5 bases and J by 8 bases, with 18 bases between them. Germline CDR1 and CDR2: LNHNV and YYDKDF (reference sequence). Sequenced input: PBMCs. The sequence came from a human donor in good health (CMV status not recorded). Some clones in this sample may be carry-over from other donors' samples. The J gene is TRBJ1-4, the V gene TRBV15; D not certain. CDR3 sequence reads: CATSGFQAMREKLFF. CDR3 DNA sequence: TGTGCCACCAGCGGCTTTCAGGCGATGAGGGAAAAACTGTTTTTT. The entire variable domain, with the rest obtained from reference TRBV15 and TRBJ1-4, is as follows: DAMVIQNPRYQVTQFGKPVTLSCSQTLNHNVMYWYQQKSSQAPKLLFHYYDKDFNNEADTPDNFQSRRPNTSFCFLDIRSPGLGDTAMYLCATSGFQAMREKLFFGSGTQLSVL.